This passage covers 23 T cell receptor beta chains from one sample sequenced in a study of cytomegalovirus exposure and HLA in healthy donors. The PCR ran on 60 Vbeta and 13 Jbeta primers. Method: immunoSEQ multiplex PCR; TCRdb's copy keeps in-frame clones and lacks some. Found here are about 59,000 clones, around 83% of them singletons; the top ten hold roughly 1.6%. The sequenced material came from PBMCs. The receptors originated from a human donor in good health.

The rearrangement links TRBV11-2 to TRBJ1-3; tentative D call: TRBD1 (5 bases). V was trimmed by 1 base and J by 4 bases, leaving 17 bases between them. Germline-derived CDR1 and CDR2 are SGHAT and FQNNGV. The CDR3 has 17 amino acids. The CDR3 nucleotides read TGTGCCAGCAGCTTAGTCGCAGGGCCCTCAGACGGAAACACCATATATTTT. Its protein product is CASSLVAGPSDGNTIYF.

The chain carries TRBV15 and TRBJ2-2, with unresolved D. In germline, CDR1 is LNHNV, CDR2 YYDKDF (reference sequence). The CDR3 sequence is 12 residues long. V gave up 4 bases and J gave up 6 bases, with 6 bases separating them. The DNA for the CDR3 is TGTGCCACCAGCACTAGAGCCGGGGAGCTGTTTTTT. Encoded protein: CATSTRAGELFF.

V usage is TRBV5-1 and J usage is TRBJ1-4; a possible D gene is TRBD1 (6 bases). With 3 bases removed from V and 7 bases from J, the gap between germline ends came to 16 bases. CDR1 SGHRS and CDR2 YFSETQ come from the germline V gene. This CDR3 region has 15 residues. The CDR3 sequence: CASSWGGGRGEKLFF. CDR3 DNA sequence: TGCGCCAGCAGCTGGGGCGGGGGGCGCGGTGAAAAACTGTTTTTT.

The rearrangement uses TRBV7-8 and TRBJ1-2, with 10 bases that match TRBD1. The CDR3 extends over 15 amino acids. In germline, CDR1 is SGHVS, CDR2 FQNEAQ. Trimming took 4 bases from V and 4 from J; bases not matched to a gene: 6. CDR3 DNA: TGTGCCAGCAGCTGGGGGACAGGGGCCGCCTATGGCTACACCTTC. Translated, it gives CASSWGTGAAYGYTF.

The J gene is TRBJ2-7, the V gene TRBV7-9, with TRBD2 matching 11 bases. In germline, CDR1 is SEHNR, CDR2 FQNEAQ (reference sequence). With 1 base clipped from V and 11 bases from J, the junction kept 7 bases outside the gene matches. The CDR3 runs to 14 residues. The CDR3 protein is CASSLGTSGLGEYF. For the CDR3, the DNA is TGTGCCAGCAGCTTAGGGACTAGCGGGCTCGGAGAGTACTTC.

J is TRBJ2-5 and V is TRBV11-2; 7 nucleotides match TRBD2. This CDR3 spans 16 amino acids. J gave up 3 bases and V 0 bases, and 7 bases lay outside the gene matches. Germline V gives CDR1 SGHAT, CDR2 FQNNGV. The CDR3 here is CASSLEGREWEETQYF. The CDR3 nucleotides are TGTGCCAGCAGCTTAGAAGGGCGGGAGTGGGAAGAGACCCAGTACTTC.

The genes are TRBV5-1 and TRBJ1-2; the match to TRBD1 covers 10 bases. The germline V gene encodes CDR1 SGHRS and CDR2 YFSETQ. V lost 2 bases, J lost 9 bases, and 7 bases stayed unmatched. The CDR3 contains 14 residues. CDR3 DNA sequence: TGCGCCAGCAGCTTAATGGACAGGGGGACACGCTACACCTTC. It is translated as CASSLMDRGTRYTF.

This clone occurred once. The chain is built from TRBV25-1 and TRBJ2-7; the D gene is possibly TRBD1 (7 bases). This CDR3 comprises 17 residues. Germline V gene lookup returns CDR1 MGHDK and CDR2 SYGVNS. The ends were cut back, 1 base at V and 4 bases at J, with 20 bases in the middle. For the CDR3, the DNA is TGTGCCAGCAGTGAATCCGGAGGGGACAGCCTGTCTTACGAGCAGTACTTC. Translated: CASSESGGDSLSYEQYF.

The chain has TRBV5-1 and TRBJ2-7, with TRBD1 identical over 8 bases. Germline CDR1 and CDR2: SGHRS and YFSETQ. This CDR3 is 14 amino acids long. Germline trimming cut 4 bases from V and 5 bases from J; bases unmatched to any gene: 8. CDR3 in amino acids: CASSMGQAADEQYF. CDR3 sequence (DNA): TGCGCCAGCAGCATGGGACAGGCGGCAGACGAGCAGTACTTC.

The chain joins TRBV30 to TRBJ1-3; D is unclear. This CDR3 is built from 16 residues. Trimming stripped 1 base from V and 8 bases from J, with 21 bases between. Germline V CDR1 and CDR2: GTSNPN, SVGIG (reference sequence). CDR3 sequence: CAWSGGNPGEGDTIYF. CDR3 DNA: TGTGCCTGGAGTGGGGGAAATCCGGGAGAAGGAGACACCATATATTTT.

Here the CDR3 DNA reads TGTGCCAGCAGTATGTATCGGGGTGTGGAGACCCAGTACTTC. Translation gives CASSMYRGVETQYF. The chain carries TRBV6-5 and TRBJ2-5; maybe TRBD2 (5 bases). The V end was cut by 5 bases, the J end by 5 bases, with 15 bases between. This CDR3 is 14 amino acids long. The germline CDR1 and CDR2 sequences are MNHEY and SVGAGI.

The rearrangement joins TRBV18 to TRBJ1-1, with D possibly being TRBD1 (5 bases). Germline CDR1 reads KGHSH; CDR2 reads LQKENI. CDR3 length: 12 amino acids. V was trimmed by 6 bases and J by 2 bases, leaving 7 bases between them. The CDR3 spells CASSRGNTEAFF. The DNA of the CDR3 is TGTGCCAGCTCTAGGGGTAACACTGAAGCTTTCTTT.

This rearrangement joins TRBV27 to TRBJ2-2; a weak D match, TRBD2 (6 bases). V lost 2 bases and J 4 bases, leaving 14 bases between the germline ends. This CDR3 is 16 amino acids long. The germline V gene encodes CDR1 MNHEY and CDR2 SMNVEV (reference sequence). CDR3 bases: TGTGCCAGCAGTTTAGCACTGGGACTGTTCACCGGGGAGCTGTTTTTT. Translation gives CASSLALGLFTGELFF.

This clone showed up just a few times. This chain links TRBV4-1 with TRBJ2-5, with 10 bases matching TRBD2. Trimming at V came to 1 base and at J to 5 bases, leaving 7 bases not matched to a gene. CDR1 is MGHRA and CDR2 is YSYEKL in the germline V gene. The CDR3 length is 16 residues. The CDR3 protein is CASSQGLLAGVETQYF. The CDR3 DNA follows: TGCGCCAGCAGCCAAGGGCTCCTAGCGGGGGTGGAGACCCAGTACTTC.

The chain couples TRBV7-9 to TRBJ1-1; TRBD1 aligns across 10 bases. Unmatched junction bases numbered 9, after V lost 6 bases and J lost 5 bases. Germline lookup yields CDR1 SEHNR and CDR2 FQNEAQ (reference sequence). The CDR3 runs 15 residues. The CDR3 bases are TGTGCCAGCAGTTCCTTGGGACAGGGGAAAACTGAAGCTTTCTTT. Translation: CASSSLGQGKTEAFF.

The rearrangement joins TRBV29-1 to TRBJ2-1, with D maybe TRBD1 (5 bases). The germline V gene encodes CDR1 SQVTM and CDR2 ANQGSEA. V shed 7 bases and J shed 4 bases, with 14 bases lying between them. This CDR3 has 13 residues. The DNA of the CDR3 is TGCAGCGGACAGACTCAACGATACAATGAGCAGTTCTTC. This gives the protein CSGQTQRYNEQFF.

The chain uses TRBV21-1 and TRBJ2-7; TRBD1 is the table's D call and was not checked against the DNA. TRBV21-1 is a pseudogene segment. The CDR3 sequence is 14 residues long. The CDR3 reads CASSKEPGKLEQYF. CDR3 in DNA: TGTGCCAGCAGCAAAGAGCCAGGGAAACTCGAGCAGTACTTC.

The gene calls are TRBV6-5 and TRBJ2-7, with a weak D call TRBD1 (5 bases). CDR1 and CDR2 (germline): MNHEY, SVGAGI. The germline V and J ends were trimmed by 4 bases and 5 bases, with 15 bases remaining between them. The CDR3 sequence is 14 residues long. CDR3 protein: CASSLSQGWDEQYF. The CDR3 nucleotides read TGTGCCAGCAGTTTGTCCCAGGGATGGGACGAGCAGTACTTC.

The chain uses TRBV4-3 and TRBJ1-1, with TRBD1 as a possible D gene (6 bases). The CDR3 is 14 amino acids. Germline loops: CDR1 LGHNA, CDR2 YSLEER. The V end lost 3 bases, the J end lost 6 bases, and 14 bases lay between the germline ends. CDR3 protein: CASSHEMTGSEAFF. CDR3 nucleotides: TGCGCCAGCAGCCACGAGATGACAGGCTCTGAAGCTTTCTTT.

The rearrangement links TRBV7-3 to TRBJ1-1, with a weak D call TRBD1 (5 bases). CDR1 SGHTA and CDR2 FQGTGA come from the germline V gene. This CDR3 comprises 16 residues. The V and J ends lost 4 bases and 4 bases respectively, with 19 bases between them. CDR3 protein: CASSSTAGVLGTEAFF. The CDR3 DNA reads as TGTGCCAGCAGCTCGACGGCGGGGGTTCTCGGCACTGAAGCTTTCTTT.

The chain uses TRBV28 and TRBJ2-4, with TRBD2 identical over 11 bases. J gave up 6 bases and V 1 base, and 11 bases lay outside the gene matches. Germline CDR1 reads MDHEN; CDR2 reads SYDVKM. The CDR3 has 18 amino acids. The CDR3 coding sequence is TGTGCCAGCAGTTTATATTCGGGGGTAGCGGGGGGGGGAAACATTCAGTACTTC. This encodes CASSLYSGVAGGGNIQYF.

This chain links TRBV4-3 with TRBJ2-3; 7 nucleotides match TRBD2. The CDR3 is made up of 17 amino acids. The V gene's germline CDR1 is LGHNA and CDR2 YSLEER. The junction had 8 bases not matched to a gene; V was cut back by 0 bases and J by 2 bases. CDR3 sequence: CASSQESGGGNTDTQYF. CDR3 bases: TGCGCCAGCAGCCAAGAGTCCGGCGGGGGAAACACAGATACGCAGTATTTT.

This CDR3 reads CASSFGPGSYEQYF. The CDR3 DNA is TGCGCCAGCAGCTTTGGGCCGGGATCCTACGAGCAGTACTTC. The gene calls are TRBV5-1 and TRBJ2-7, with D tentatively TRBD2 (5 bases). V was clipped by 2 bases and J by 1 base, with 10 bases between them. This CDR3 region has 14 residues. Germline V gene data show CDR1 as SGHRS and CDR2 as YFSETQ.